This T cell receptor (beta chain) was identified in a study of long-term antiretroviral therapy in people with HIV. Study results and limitations: Controls exceeded HIV repertoires in CDR3 length range. In samples taken after ART, diversity increased but remained below transplant donor control levels. Repertoire composition at all time points was dominated by clones that had expanded before ART.

Germline V lookup: CDR1 MDHEN, CDR2 SYDVKM. The V end was cut by 10 bases, the J end by 6 bases, with 19 bases between. This CDR3 region has 14 residues. With regard to this clone: Its matching antigen is unknown.

immunoSEQ v3.0 was run at survey level. Using immunoSEQ multiplex PCR, the repertoire was profiled, and TCRdb retains in-frame clones only, with some absent. In the table there are roughly 28,000 clones, around 83% of which are singletons. Per donor, at least one pre-ART and at least two post-ART PBMC samples were obtained. The sequence derives from a man between 35 and 55 years old with HIV. Sequences were derived from unsorted PBMCs, sampled 2.6 to 2.8 years after starting antiretroviral therapy. The chain is built from TRBV28 and TRBJ1-5; D not resolved. The CDR3 here is CATATEPLPQPQHF. CDR3 nucleotide sequence: TGTGCCACCGCAACAGAGCCTCTTCCTCAGCCCCAGCATTTT. The variable domain in full, with the rest retrieved from reference TRBV28 and TRBJ1-5, is DVKVTQSSRYLVKRTGEKVFLECVQDMDHENMFWYRQDPGLGLRLIYFSYDVKMKEKGDIPEGYSVSREKKERFSLILESASTNQTSMYLCATATEPLPQPQHFGDGTRLSIL.